Shown below are 32 T cell receptor beta chains from a single sample sequenced in a study of graft-versus-host responses after intestinal transplantation. Only in-frame clones appear in the TCRdb table, and some are missing; sequencing was by immunoSEQ multiplex PCR. This sample has more than 65,000 clones, with about 94% found just once. Antigens for these TCRs are unknown. The specimen comprised unstimulated CD8+ T cells sorted from spleen or lymph node cells, sampled before intestinal transplant. These receptors all come from a human donor who received an intestinal transplant.

The V call is TRBV9, the J call TRBJ2-4; 7 positions match TRBD2. Germline lookup yields CDR1 SGDLS and CDR2 YYNGEE. The CDR3 runs to 17 residues. Trimming at V came to 1 base and at J to 3 bases, leaving 10 bases not matched to a gene. CDR3 sequence: CASSVQGGPMDKNIQYF. CDR3 DNA sequence: TGTGCCAGCAGCGTACAGGGAGGGCCTATGGACAAAAACATTCAGTACTTC.

The chain is built from TRBV4-2 and TRBJ1-5; D not resolved. The germline gives CDR1 LGHNA, CDR2 YNFKEQ. The CDR3 covers 16 residues. Trimming stripped 0 bases from V and 0 bases from J, with 9 bases between. The CDR3 bases are TGTGCCAGCAGCCAAGAGGGATTCGGTAGCAATCAGCCCCAGCATTTT. This sequence encodes CASSQEGFGSNQPQHF.

The V gene is TRBV12-5, the J gene TRBJ2-7; D unresolved. The CDR3 totals 12 residues. Per germline, CDR1 LGHNT and CDR2 FRNRAP. Trimming took 1 base from V and 3 from J, leaving 4 bases between them. The CDR3 is CASGLGSYEQYF. The CDR3 DNA sequence: TGTGCTAGTGGTTTGGGCAGCTACGAGCAGTACTTC.

The V and J genes are TRBV28 and TRBJ1-4; tentative D call: TRBD1 (5 bases). The CDR3 sequence is 14 residues long. The germline V gene has CDR1 MDHEN and CDR2 SYDVKM. The V and J ends lost 2 bases and 8 bases respectively, with 12 bases between them. As DNA, the CDR3 is TGTGCCAGCAGTTTAGGGCAGGGCCCGGAAAAACTGTTTTTT. Its protein product is CASSLGQGPEKLFF. Full variable domain (remainder filled in from reference TRBV28 and TRBJ1-4): DVKVTQSSRYLVKRTGEKVFLECVQDMDHENMFWYRQDPGLGLRLIYFSYDVKMKEKGDIPEGYSVSREKKERFSLILESASTNQTSMYLCASSLGQGPEKLFFGSGTQLSVL.

This sequence joins TRBV4-1 and TRBJ2-2; 8 bases align to TRBD1. CDR1 is MGHRA and CDR2 is YSYEKL in the germline V gene. J was trimmed by 6 bases and V by 0 bases; bases with no gene match: 9. The CDR3 is 17 residues long. The CDR3 loop reads CASSQEPGQGGPGELFF. The CDR3 nucleotides are TGCGCCAGCAGCCAAGAGCCAGGACAGGGTGGACCCGGGGAGCTGTTTTTT.

There are a few counts of this clone. CDR3 sequence: CASSLDPFEGNQPQHF. As DNA, the CDR3 is TGTGCCAGCAGCTTAGACCCATTTGAGGGGAATCAGCCCCAGCATTTT. The chain combines TRBV7-9 with TRBJ1-5; possible D gene TRBD1, 5 bases. V was clipped by 1 base and J by 4 bases, with 14 bases between them. Germline V gives CDR1 SEHNR, CDR2 FQNEAQ (reference sequence). This CDR3 comprises 16 residues.

The chain carries TRBV19 and TRBJ2-7; 10 bases fit TRBD1. Germline V gene sequence: CDR1 LNHDA, CDR2 SQIVND (reference sequence). Trimming removed 5 bases from V and 3 bases from J; junction bases left unmatched: 4. This CDR3 is built from 14 residues. The CDR3 nucleotides are TGTGCCAGTAGTTGGACAGGGGGTAACTACGAGCAGTACTTC. This translates into CASSWTGGNYEQYF.

V and J are TRBV19 and TRBJ2-1; D may match TRBD1 or TRBD2 (5 bases each). Germline-derived CDR1 and CDR2 are LNHDA and SQIVND (reference sequence). The V and J ends lost 1 base and 5 bases respectively, with 12 bases between them. The CDR3 contains 15 residues. This CDR3 is CASSIVGTPNNEQFF. In nucleotides, the CDR3 is TGTGCCAGTAGTATAGTCGGGACCCCGAACAATGAGCAGTTCTTC.

The chain uses TRBV6-5 and TRBJ2-7; 7 bases are a match to TRBD1. V was clipped by 4 bases and J by 2 bases; unmatched bases: 8. The length of the CDR3 is 15 residues. In germline, CDR1 is MNHEY, CDR2 SVGAGI. Here the CDR3 DNA reads TGTGCCAGCAGTTCCGCAGGGGGTAAAGCCTACGAGCAGTACTTC. Translated: CASSSAGGKAYEQYF.

The chain has TRBV19 and TRBJ2-2; D unclear. Germline V gene sequence: CDR1 LNHDA, CDR2 SQIVND (reference sequence). The CDR3 extends over 13 amino acids. Trimming removed 5 bases from V and 3 bases from J, with 7 bases in between. The DNA of the CDR3 is TGTGCCAGTAGTGCATCGGACACCGGGGAGCTGTTTTTT. Its protein product is CASSASDTGELFF.

In its sample, this clone was seen once. The chain has TRBV15 and TRBJ1-5; a possible D gene is TRBD1 (5 bases). Germline CDR1 and CDR2: LNHNV and YYDKDF (reference sequence). The CDR3 runs to 15 residues. The ends were cut back, 1 base at V and 0 bases at J, with 7 bases in the middle. The CDR3 coding sequence is TGTGCCACCAGCAGAGGTGGGGGTAGCAATCAGCCCCAGCATTTT. It specifies CATSRGGGSNQPQHF.

The V gene is TRBV28, the J gene TRBJ1-5; possibly TRBD1 for D (5 bases). Germline V lookup: CDR1 MDHEN, CDR2 SYDVKM. There are 16 residues in the CDR3. The V end was cut by 2 bases, the J end by 3 bases, with 14 bases between. This CDR3 reads CASSLRDERFNQPQHF. The CDR3, as DNA: TGTGCCAGCAGTTTAAGGGACGAAAGATTCAATCAGCCCCAGCATTTT.

This sequence joins TRBV7-9 and TRBJ2-1; D gene unclear. The CDR3 runs to 11 residues. V dropped 6 bases and J dropped 6 bases, with 6 bases sitting between them. Germline lookup yields CDR1 SEHNR and CDR2 FQNEAQ (reference sequence). CDR3 bases: TGTGCCAGCAGAGAAGGCAATGAGCAGTTCTTC. Its translation: CASREGNEQFF. Full variable domain (rest looked up from reference TRBV7-9 and TRBJ2-1): DTGVSQNPRHKITKRGQNVTFRCDPISEHNRLYWYRQTLGQGPEFLTYFQNEAQLEKSRLLSDRFSAERPKGSFSTLEIQRTEQGDSAMYLCASREGNEQFFGPGTRLTVL.

This clone came up a few times. The rearrangement joins TRBV21-1 to TRBJ1-5. TRBV21-1 counts as a pseudogene. CDR3 length: 15 amino acids. The CDR3 region is CASSNGQHSNQPQHF. The DNA for the CDR3 is TGTGCCAGCAGCAACGGCCAGCATAGCAATCAGCCCCAGCATTTT.

The chain employs TRBV4-1 and TRBJ2-1; unclear D gene. Between the trimmed V and J ends, which lost 1 base and 5 bases, there was a span of 12 bases. Germline values: CDR1 MGHRA, CDR2 YSYEKL. The CDR3 has 15 amino acids. The DNA of the CDR3 is TGCGCCAGCAGCCAAGTCCCTGCCGCTGACAATGAGCAGTTCTTC. Its translation is CASSQVPAADNEQFF.

V usage is TRBV27 and J usage is TRBJ1-1, with D perhaps matching TRBD1 (6 bases). Germline V gives CDR1 MNHEY, CDR2 SMNVEV (reference sequence). The length of the CDR3 is 14 residues. The ends were cut back, 6 bases at V and 0 bases at J, with 11 bases in the middle. CDR3 sequence: CASRVGQLNTEAFF. CDR3 DNA sequence: TGTGCCAGCAGGGTAGGACAGCTGAACACTGAAGCTTTCTTT.

The CDR3 loop is CASSSQGRDIQYF. The CDR3, as DNA: TGTGCCAGCAGTTCACAGGGTAGGGACATTCAGTACTTC. The chain uses TRBV5-6 and TRBJ2-4; D may be TRBD1 (6 bases). The CDR3 consists of 13 residues. With 5 bases removed from V and 8 bases from J, the gap between germline ends came to 14 bases. Per germline, CDR1 SGHDT and CDR2 YYEEEE.

The gene calls are TRBV27 and TRBJ1-2; TRBD1 aligns across 9 bases. The germline V gene has CDR1 MNHEY and CDR2 SMNVEV (reference sequence). Germline trimming cut 1 base from V and 6 bases from J; bases unmatched to any gene: 9. The CDR3 consists of 16 residues. The CDR3 here is CASSLWSGTGKNGYTF. The CDR3 DNA reads as TGTGCCAGCAGTTTATGGTCAGGGACAGGGAAGAATGGCTACACCTTC.

J is TRBJ2-7 and V is TRBV28, with 8 bases lining up with TRBD1. Germline CDR1 MDHEN, CDR2 SYDVKM. This CDR3 has 14 residues. The V gene end was trimmed by 4 bases and the J gene end by 7 bases; junction bases not matched to a gene: 9. CDR3 amino acids: CASSSPGGAWEQYF. The CDR3 DNA is TGTGCCAGCAGTTCCCCAGGGGGCGCGTGGGAGCAGTACTTC.

The chain uses TRBV27 and TRBJ1-1, with a possible D match to TRBD1 (6 bases). V dropped 5 bases and J dropped 2 bases, with 15 bases sitting between them. This CDR3 is 15 amino acids long. From germline, CDR1 is MNHEY and CDR2 SMNVEV (reference sequence). In DNA form, the CDR3 reads TGTGCCAGCAGTCCAGCTTCAGGGGTAAACACTGAAGCTTTCTTT. It is translated as CASSPASGVNTEAFF.

The table lists this clone with a count of one. This chain links TRBV5-6 with TRBJ1-3; 7 bases map to TRBD1. V lost 5 bases and J lost 0; bases outside the gene matches: 2. CDR1 and CDR2 (germline): SGHDT, YYEEEE. The CDR3 consists of 14 residues. In DNA form, the CDR3 reads TGTGCCAGCAGTACAGGGGACTCTGGAAACACCATATATTTT. This sequence encodes CASSTGDSGNTIYF.

Concerning this clone: One end of the junction does not line up with germline, which may come from a read error. Other DNA sequences in the sample encode the same CDR3. This chain links TRBV27 with TRBJ1-5; weak D call: TRBD1 (6 bases). Germline lookup yields CDR1 MNHEY and CDR2 SMNVEV (reference sequence). The CDR3 is made up of 14 amino acids. CDR3 sequence: CASSPGVVGQPQHF. The DNA for the CDR3 is TGTGCCAGCAGTCCAGGGGTGGTCGGTCAGCCCCAGCATTTC.

The chain combines TRBV5-4 with TRBJ2-7; 14 nucleotides agree with TRBD2. Germline V gene lookup returns CDR1 SGHNT and CDR2 YYREEE (reference sequence). CDR3 length equals 17 residues. The V segment lost 4 bases and the J segment 3 bases; nucleotides outside the gene matches: 9. The CDR3, as DNA: TGTGCCAGCAGCCATGGACTAGCGGGAGGAAAAGGCTACGAGCAGTACTTC. Its protein product is CASSHGLAGGKGYEQYF.

The rearrangement links TRBV6-6 to TRBJ2-7; D assignment may be TRBD1 or TRBD2 (5 bases each). Trimming took 1 base from V and 2 from J, leaving 15 bases between them. Germline V CDR1 and CDR2: MNHNY, SVGAGI (reference sequence). The CDR3 contains 16 residues. The CDR3 DNA reads as TGTGCCAGCAGTTACTTAAATCAGTCGGGGCCCTACGAGCAGTACTTC. Translation: CASSYLNQSGPYEQYF.

This chain joins TRBV30 and TRBJ2-7; TRBD2 matches 12 bases. Trimming took 3 bases from V and 2 from J; bases not matched to a gene: 5. Germline V gene lookup returns CDR1 GTSNPN and CDR2 SVGIG (reference sequence). The CDR3 contains 15 residues. The CDR3 DNA reads as TGTGCCTGGAGCCTACTAGCGGGAGGTACCTACGAGCAGTACTTC. Its translation is CAWSLLAGGTYEQYF.

This rearrangement joins TRBV5-6 to TRBJ2-1; D gene uncertain. The CDR3 extends over 14 amino acids. V lost 4 bases to trimming and J lost 4 bases, with 12 bases between them. In germline, CDR1 is SGHDT, CDR2 YYEEEE. The CDR3 DNA is TGTGCCAGCAGCCATAAGACGACTTACAATGAGCAGTTCTTC. This codes for CASSHKTTYNEQFF.

V gene TRBV7-6 combines with J gene TRBJ2-7, with 12 positions matching TRBD2. The CDR3 is made up of 21 amino acids. Per the germline V gene, CDR1 is SGHVS and CDR2 is FNYEAQ. V lost 4 bases and J lost 1; bases outside the gene matches: 20. The CDR3 region is CASSSHAPGTSGREASYEQYF. The CDR3 DNA reads TGTGCCAGCAGCTCCCACGCGCCCGGGACTAGCGGGCGGGAAGCATCCTACGAGCAGTACTTC.

V and J are TRBV6-1 and TRBJ2-3; 12 nucleotides line up with TRBD2. The CDR3 length is 20 residues. Losses at the gene ends were 0 bases for V and 5 bases for J; bases not matched to a gene: 15. Germline CDR1 is MNHNS and CDR2 is SASEGT. CDR3 sequence (DNA): TGTGCCAGCAGTGAAGCGCTAGCGGGAGGGCCGGAGGGGATCCTAGATACGCAGTATTTT. Its protein product is CASSEALAGGPEGILDTQYF.

The chain carries TRBV14 and TRBJ2-7; no firm D call. Germline CDR1 and CDR2: SGHDN and FVKESK. The ends were cut back, 1 base at V and 4 bases at J, with 5 bases in the middle. This CDR3 is built from 12 residues. The CDR3 is CASSQVAYEQYF. The CDR3 DNA sequence: TGTGCCAGCAGCCAAGTAGCATACGAGCAGTACTTC.

V is TRBV27 and J is TRBJ2-1; no reliable D call. The CDR3 consists of 15 residues. From germline, CDR1 is MNHEY and CDR2 SMNVEV (reference sequence). V shed 5 bases and J shed 3 bases, with 14 bases lying between them. The CDR3 DNA sequence: TGTGCCAGCAGTCCGAAATCCTTCGGCTACAATGAGCAGTTCTTC. Protein: CASSPKSFGYNEQFF.

The chain joins TRBV28 to TRBJ1-5; TRBD1 is a possible D gene (5 bases). Trimming pared 5 bases from V and 7 bases from J, leaving 18 bases between. This CDR3 has 15 amino acids. The V gene's germline CDR1 is MDHEN and CDR2 SYDVKM. This CDR3 is CASSPPTGGHQPQHF. CDR3 bases: TGTGCCAGCAGTCCACCTACAGGTGGCCACCAGCCCCAGCATTTT.

This clone was seen a few times. CDR3 DNA: TGTGCCAGCAGTTTAAGGGGAACTAATGAAAAACTGTTTTTT. It specifies CASSLRGTNEKLFF. This sequence joins TRBV27 and TRBJ1-4; tentative D call: TRBD1 (5 bases). Trimming cost V 2 bases and J 1 base, with 5 bases left between them. Germline V gene lookup returns CDR1 MNHEY and CDR2 SMNVEV (reference sequence). CDR3 size: 14 residues.